This TCR beta chain was obtained from a study of Ad26.COV2.S vaccination and SARS-CoV-2 variants. Study in general: Participants got Ad26.COV2.S intramuscularly, once or twice 56 days apart.

Treatment: 15 to 20 received Ad26.COV2.S at low or high dose, single or two shots; 5 received placebo; per-sample allocation not given. The samples were gathered on day 63 after the first injection of vaccine or placebo. From germline, CDR1 is SGDLS and CDR2 YYNGEE. The CDR3 extends over 13 amino acids. Between the trimmed V and J ends, which lost 0 bases and 3 bases, there was a span of 4 bases. Regarding this clone: Its specificity is unknown. This same CDR3 is encoded by further DNA sequences in the sample.

General study findings and limits: Reportedly, after vaccination the spike-specific CD8+ and CD4+ T cell responses displayed substantial breadth. Estimates derived from TCR breadth and depth analyses may have underestimated total T cell responses.

Method: immunoSEQ multiplex PCR; TCRdb's copy keeps in-frame clones and lacks some. The sample holds about 370,000 clones, 88% seen once. The rearrangement joins TRBV9 to TRBJ1-3; D is ambiguous. The material sequenced was peripheral blood, taken in a trial of Ad26.COV2.S vaccine versus placebo. This sequence was found in a person aged 18-60 years who received the Ad26.COV2.S COVID-19 vaccine or a placebo. The CDR3 DNA follows: TGTGCCAGCAGCGTAGGGAGTGGAAACACCATATATTTT. Amino acid sequence: CASSVGSGNTIYF.